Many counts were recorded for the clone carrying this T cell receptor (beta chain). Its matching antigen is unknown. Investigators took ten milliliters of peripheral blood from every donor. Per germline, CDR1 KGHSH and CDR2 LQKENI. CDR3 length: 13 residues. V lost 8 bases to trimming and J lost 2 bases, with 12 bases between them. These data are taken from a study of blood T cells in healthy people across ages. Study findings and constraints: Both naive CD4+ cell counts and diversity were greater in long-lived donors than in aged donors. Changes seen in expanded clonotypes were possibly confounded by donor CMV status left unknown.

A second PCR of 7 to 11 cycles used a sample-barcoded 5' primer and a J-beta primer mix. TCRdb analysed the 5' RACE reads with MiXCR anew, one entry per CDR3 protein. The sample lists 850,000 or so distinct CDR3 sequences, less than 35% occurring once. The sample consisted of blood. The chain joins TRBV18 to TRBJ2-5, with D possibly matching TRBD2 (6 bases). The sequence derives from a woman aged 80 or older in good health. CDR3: CASSGGTQETQYF. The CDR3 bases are TGTGCCAGCAGTGGGGGGACTCAAGAGACCCAGTACTTC. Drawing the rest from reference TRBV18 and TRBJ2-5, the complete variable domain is NAGVMQNPRHLVRRRGQEARLRCSPMKGHSHVYWYRQLPEEGLKFMVYLQKENIIDESGMPKERFSAEFPKEGPSILRIQQVVRGDSAAYFCASSGGTQETQYFGPGTRLLVL.